The clone carrying this T cell receptor (beta chain) appeared once. Combining a sample-barcoded 5' primer with a J-beta primer mix, a second PCR ran for about 7 to 11 cycles. TCRdb reprocessed the 5' RACE reads with MiXCR, giving one entry per CDR3 protein. The table lists about 900,000 distinct CDR3 sequences, roughly 48% of them singletons, with over 10% in the top ten. Germline lookup yields CDR1 LGHNA and CDR2 YSLEER. Trimming left V 1 base short and J 4 bases short, with 19 bases between. The CDR3 has 18 residues. This entry is derived from a study of blood T cells in healthy people across ages. V is TRBV4-3 and J is TRBJ2-2, with TRBD2 as a possible D gene (6 bases). Sequences were obtained from blood. The sequence was collected from a young man in good health. This chain's CDR3 is CASSQGYPRETSTGELFF. The CDR3 coding sequence is TGCGCCAGCAGCCAAGGTTATCCCAGGGAGACTAGCACCGGGGAGCTGTTTTTT.